The clone carrying this T cell receptor (beta chain) was found many times. The template used for profiling TCR beta VDJ and CDR3 was genomic DNA. Using its own MiXCR run on the reads, TCRdb lists one record per CDR3 protein. The sample includes roughly 500,000 distinct CDR3 sequences, approximately 32% of them seen just once. The record originates from a study of CD8+CD57+ T cells in acquired aplastic anemia. Flow cytometry had shown expanded CD8+CD57+ cells in the patients chosen for sequencing. The germline V gene has CDR1 SEHNR and CDR2 FQNEAQ (reference sequence). The CDR3 totals 13 residues. Deletions cut 4 bases from V and 1 base from J, with 7 bases between.

Material for sequencing was sorted CD4+, CD8+, or CD8+CD57+ T cells (not recorded which) from PBMCs. The origin of this receptor is a human donor with aplastic anemia. This sequence joins TRBV7-9 and TRBJ1-1; D may be TRBD1 (6 bases). The CDR3 loop reads CASSWTENTEAFF. The DNA for the CDR3 is TGTGCCAGCAGCTGGACAGAGAACACTGAAGCTTTCTTT. The full variable domain, completed using reference TRBV7-9 and TRBJ1-1, is DTGVSQNPRHKITKRGQNVTFRCDPISEHNRLYWYRQTLGQGPEFLTYFQNEAQLEKSRLLSDRFSAERPKGSFSTLEIQRTEQGDSAMYLCASSWTENTEAFFGQGTRLTVV.